The 23 T cell receptor beta chains in this list originate from one sample, sequenced in a study of T cells in localized non-small cell lung cancer. Only in-frame clones appear in the TCRdb table, and some are missing; sequencing was by immunoSEQ multiplex PCR. This sample yields more than 30,000 clones, of which approximately 88% are seen a single time; 4.2% belongs to the top ten. Sequencing was performed on peripheral blood mononuclear cells, taken before any cancer treatment. These receptor sequences come from a woman aged 35 to 75 with stage III lung adenocarcinoma.

This sequence joins TRBV28 and TRBJ1-5, with D maybe TRBD1 (5 bases). Germline V gene data show CDR1 as MDHEN and CDR2 as SYDVKM. V dropped 7 bases and J dropped 6 bases, with 16 bases sitting between them. This CDR3 is 14 amino acids long. The CDR3: CASTTGQAIQPQHF. The DNA for the CDR3 is TGTGCCAGCACTACGGGGCAGGCCATTCAGCCCCAGCATTTT.

This chain uses TRBV29-1 with TRBJ1-2; D uncertain. Trimming took 0 bases from V and 4 from J, leaving 12 bases between them. The germline V gene has CDR1 SQVTM and CDR2 ANQGSEA. CDR3 length equals 14 residues. As DNA, the CDR3 is TGCAGCGTTGAAGATCTGCCCCCCACCTATGGCTACACCTTC. It encodes CSVEDLPPTYGYTF.

The chain is built from TRBV7-3 and TRBJ2-2; TRBD2 is a possible D gene (5 bases). Germline-derived CDR1 and CDR2 are SGHTA and FQGTGA. Trimming removed 8 bases at V and 5 bases at J, with 18 bases between. CDR3 length: 15 residues. The CDR3 loop reads CASSQTSERTGELFF. The CDR3 nucleotides are TGTGCCAGCTCGCAAACTAGTGAAAGAACCGGGGAGCTGTTTTTT.

The chain combines TRBV7-9 with TRBJ2-5; 8 positions agree with TRBD1. Trimming cost V 1 base and J 5 bases; bases outside gene matches: 3. This CDR3 is 14 amino acids long. CDR1 and CDR2 from the germline V gene are SEHNR and FQNEAQ (reference sequence). CDR3 bases: TGTGCCAGCAGCTTAGGCAGGGGGCGGGAGACCCAGTACTTC. Amino acids: CASSLGRGRETQYF.

CDR3 sequence: CASSLEGQGRKLFF. The CDR3 coding sequence is TGTGCCAGCAGCTTAGAGGGACAGGGGCGAAAACTGTTTTTT. V usage is TRBV7-9 and J usage is TRBJ1-4; TRBD1 matches at 10 bases. The J segment lost 10 bases and the V segment lost 1 base, leaving 3 bases of the junction unmatched. This CDR3 is built from 14 residues. Looked up from germline, CDR1 is SEHNR and CDR2 is FQNEAQ (reference sequence).

This clone turned up a few times. The chain couples TRBV4-2 to TRBJ1-1; D is uncertain. The CDR3 is made up of 15 amino acids. The germline V and J ends were trimmed by 1 base and 2 bases, with 11 bases remaining between them. CDR1 is LGHNA and CDR2 is YNFKEQ in the germline V gene. This CDR3 reads CASSQVSGINTEAFF. As DNA, the CDR3 is TGTGCCAGCAGCCAAGTATCGGGGATTAACACTGAAGCTTTCTTT.

Remarks on this clone: As the CDR3 is not closed by the conserved phenylalanine or tryptophan, this likely results from a read error. The DNA is omitted, as the CDR3 cannot be located on it reliably, and the CDR3 follows TCRdb's listing. The J gene is TRBJ1-2, the V gene TRBV14. From germline, CDR1 is SGHDN and CDR2 FVKESK. The CDR3 contains 8 residues when both ends are counted. The CDR3 spells CASSQILR.

The chain links TRBV29-1 to TRBJ1-1; D is perhaps TRBD1 (5 bases). This CDR3 is built from 15 residues. CDR1 SQVTM and CDR2 ANQGSEA come from the germline V gene. V was trimmed by 7 bases and J by 0 bases, leaving 18 bases between them. CDR3 sequence (DNA): TGCAGCGGCTCTCTGGGGTGGGGCATGAACACTGAAGCTTTCTTT. Translated, it gives CSGSLGWGMNTEAFF. The variable domain in full, with the rest retrieved from reference TRBV29-1 and TRBJ1-1, is SAVISQKPSRDICQRGTSLTIQCQVDSQVTMMFWYRQQPGQSLTLIATANQGSEATYESGFVIDKFPISRPNLTFSTLTVSNMSPEDSSIYLCSGSLGWGMNTEAFFGQGTRLTVV.

The V and J genes are TRBV28 and TRBJ1-1; D remains ambiguous. The germline V gene encodes CDR1 MDHEN and CDR2 SYDVKM. The CDR3 has 14 amino acids. Trimming left V 5 bases short and J 5 bases short, with 15 bases between. CDR3 coding DNA: TGTGCCAGCAGTCTAAGCCCCGGACGGACTGAAGCTTTCTTT. The encoded protein is CASSLSPGRTEAFF. The full variable domain, with the rest looked up from reference TRBV28 and TRBJ1-1, is DVKVTQSSRYLVKRTGEKVFLECVQDMDHENMFWYRQDPGLGLRLIYFSYDVKMKEKGDIPEGYSVSREKKERFSLILESASTNQTSMYLCASSLSPGRTEAFFGQGTRLTVV.

This chain links TRBV25-1 with TRBJ2-7; 11 bases fit TRBD2. The CDR3 is 15 amino acids. J was trimmed by 3 bases and V by 5 bases; bases with no gene match: 6. Germline CDR1 MGHDK, CDR2 SYGVNS. The CDR3 nucleotides are TGTGCCAGCAGTCCCTCCGGGACTAGCGGCTACGAGCAGTACTTC. Protein product: CASSPSGTSGYEQYF.

The chain carries TRBV5-4 and TRBJ2-7; 8 bases line up with TRBD2. The CDR3 sequence is 18 residues long. V gave up 4 bases and J gave up 1 base; unmatched junction bases: 16. Germline V lookup: CDR1 SGHNT, CDR2 YYREEE (reference sequence). The CDR3 DNA is TGTGCCAGCAGCCACGGGGGGTCGGGACTAGTGACTTCCTACGAGCAGTACTTC. The encoded protein is CASSHGGSGLVTSYEQYF.

The V and J genes are TRBV7-6 and TRBJ2-2; perhaps TRBD1 as D (6 bases). Deletions cut 8 bases from V and 2 bases from J, with 12 bases between. The CDR3 extends over 14 amino acids. CDR1 and CDR2 from the germline V gene are SGHVS and FNYEAQ. CDR3 coding DNA: TGTGCCAGCCAGGGGCCCTTTAACACCGGGGAGCTGTTTTTT. Encoded protein: CASQGPFNTGELFF.

J is TRBJ2-2 and V is TRBV4-1; D is tentatively TRBD1 or TRBD2 (5 bases each). CDR1 is MGHRA, CDR2 YSYEKL, per germline. CDR3 length equals 15 residues. Trimming took off 4 bases at V and 5 bases at J, with 14 bases between the two ends. CDR3 sequence reads: CASSPLGAWTGELFF. The DNA of the CDR3 is TGCGCCAGCAGCCCCCTCGGGGCATGGACCGGGGAGCTGTTTTTT.

The chain carries TRBV6-5 and TRBJ1-4; D might be TRBD1 (6 bases). V lost 3 bases, J lost 7 bases, and 12 bases lay in between. The CDR3 extends over 14 amino acids. CDR1 is MNHEY, CDR2 SVGAGI, per germline. The CDR3 here is CASSYRTEGEKLFF. CDR3 DNA: TGTGCCAGCAGTTATCGGACAGAAGGTGAAAAACTGTTTTTT.

This rearrangement joins TRBV7-2 to TRBJ2-5; 10 positions match TRBD2. Germline-derived CDR1 and CDR2 are SGHTA and FQGNSA. The CDR3 consists of 15 residues. V lost 5 bases to trimming and J lost 4 bases; unmatched junction nucleotides: 7. The CDR3 bases are TGTGCCAGCAGCCTAAAGCGGGGGGGATCAGAGACCCAGTACTTC. Its protein product is CASSLKRGGSETQYF.

The rearrangement links TRBV9 to TRBJ1-3; D is possibly TRBD1 (5 bases). The CDR3 sequence is 15 residues long. Germline V gene data show CDR1 as SGDLS and CDR2 as YYNGEE. V gave up 5 bases and J gave up 0 bases, with 12 bases separating them. CDR3 in amino acids: CASSREGNSGNTIYF. The CDR3 region has the DNA TGTGCCAGCAGTAGAGAGGGGAACTCTGGAAACACCATATATTTT.

This rearrangement joins TRBV10-1 to TRBJ1-5; D is perhaps TRBD1 (6 bases). The V end lost 6 bases, the J end lost 4 bases, and 19 bases lay between the germline ends. The CDR3 is made up of 16 amino acids. Germline CDR1 reads WNHNN; CDR2 reads SYGVQD (reference sequence). The CDR3 protein is CASRPKSGQLNQPQHF. CDR3 in DNA: TGCGCCAGCAGGCCCAAATCCGGACAGCTTAATCAGCCCCAGCATTTT.

CDR3 DNA sequence: TGTGCCAGCAGCTTAATTTGGGGTGGGCAGACTAATGAAAAACTGTTTTTT. Residues: CASSLIWGGQTNEKLFF. This chain uses TRBV7-9 with TRBJ1-4; D remains ambiguous. CDR1 and CDR2 from the germline V gene are SEHNR and FQNEAQ (reference sequence). Trimming stripped 2 bases from V and 2 bases from J, with 15 bases between. This CDR3 has 17 amino acids.

This clone appeared a few times. The chain joins TRBV19 to TRBJ1-6; 10 nucleotides agree with TRBD1. Germline assignment: CDR1 LNHDA and CDR2 SQIVND (reference sequence). The CDR3 contains 18 residues. The V and J ends lost 7 bases and 7 bases, in that order; junction bases with no gene match: 16. The CDR3 sequence is CASKTGTGAPDGNSPLHF. The CDR3 DNA reads TGTGCCAGTAAAACCGGGACAGGGGCGCCGGACGGAAATTCACCCCTCCACTTT.

V gene TRBV5-4 combines with J gene TRBJ2-5, with D uncertain. Germline V gene data show CDR1 as SGHNT and CDR2 as YYREEE (reference sequence). The CDR3 loop spans 13 amino acids. Trimming removed 4 bases from V and 2 bases from J, with 9 bases in between. CDR3 amino acids: CASSPGRQETQYF. The CDR3 nucleotides are TGTGCCAGCAGCCCCGGCCGACAAGAGACCCAGTACTTC.

By frequency in the sample, this clone is large. V gene TRBV7-2 combines with J gene TRBJ1-1; D possibly corresponds to TRBD1 (5 bases). CDR3 length: 14 residues. V was cut by 3 bases and J by 0 bases, with 8 bases left in between. CDR1 SGHTA and CDR2 FQGNSA come from the germline V gene. This CDR3 is CASSFEGLNTEAFF. The CDR3 DNA is TGTGCCAGCAGCTTCGAGGGGTTGAACACTGAAGCTTTCTTT. The variable domain in full, with the rest retrieved from reference TRBV7-2 and TRBJ1-1, is GAGVSQSPSNKVTEKGKDVELRCDPISGHTALYWYRQSLGQGLEFLIYFQGNSAPDKSGLPSDRFSAERTGGSVSTLTIQRTQQEDSAVYLCASSFEGLNTEAFFGQGTRLTVV.

CDR3 residues: CASSPGTQETQYF. CDR3 coding DNA: TGTGCCAGCAGTCCAGGGACTCAAGAGACCCAGTACTTC. This chain connects TRBV28 to TRBJ2-5, with D possibly matching TRBD2 (6 bases). V lost 5 bases, J lost 2 bases, and 9 bases lay in between. The CDR3 runs 13 residues. From germline, CDR1 is MDHEN and CDR2 SYDVKM.

This clone showed up just a few times. CDR3 sequence (DNA): TGTGCCAGAAGGACCGGAGGCCATCAGCCCCAGCATTTT. Protein product: CARRTGGHQPQHF. This sequence joins TRBV5-3 and TRBJ1-5; unclear D gene. TRBV5-3 is noted as an ORF with a role that remains uncertain. The CDR3 runs to 13 residues. V lost 5 bases to trimming and J lost 5 bases, with 11 bases between them.